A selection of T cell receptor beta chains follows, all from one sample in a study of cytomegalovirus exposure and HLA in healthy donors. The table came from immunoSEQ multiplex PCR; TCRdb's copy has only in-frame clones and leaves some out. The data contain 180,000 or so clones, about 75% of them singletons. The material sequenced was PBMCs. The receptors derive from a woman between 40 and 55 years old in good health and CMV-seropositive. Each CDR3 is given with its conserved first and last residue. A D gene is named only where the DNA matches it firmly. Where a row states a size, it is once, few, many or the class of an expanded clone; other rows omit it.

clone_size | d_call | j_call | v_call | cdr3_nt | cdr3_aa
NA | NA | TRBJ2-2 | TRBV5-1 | TGCGCCAGCAGCAACCGACAAGGAGGGACCGGGGAGCTGTTTTTT | CASSNRQGGTGELFF
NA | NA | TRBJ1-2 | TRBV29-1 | TGCAGCGCCCCCCGGGAGGGGGAGAGTGGCTATGGCTACACCTTC | CSAPREGESGYGYTF
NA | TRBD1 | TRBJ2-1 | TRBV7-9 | TGTGCCAGCAGCTCTGGACAGGGTTACAACAATGAGCAGTTCTTC | CASSSGQGYNNEQFF
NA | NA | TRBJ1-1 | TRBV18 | TGTGCCAGCTCACCGGGGAGGCAGGGGAACACTGAAGCTTTCTTT | CASSPGRQGNTEAFF
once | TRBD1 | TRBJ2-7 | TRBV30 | TGTGCCTGGGAAGGACAGGGGTCGTACGAGCAGTACTTC | CAWEGQGSYEQYF
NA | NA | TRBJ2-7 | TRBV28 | TGTGCCAGCAGCCATCTCGGGGGAAGTGGGGAGCAGTACTTC | CASSHLGGSGEQYF
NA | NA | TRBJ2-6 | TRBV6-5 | TGTGCCAGCAGTTACTCGAGATCCTCTGGGGCCAACGTCCTGACTTTC | CASSYSRSSGANVLTF
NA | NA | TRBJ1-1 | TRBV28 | TGTGCCAGCCGGGGGTATTCTGTATCTGAAGCTTTCTTT | CASRGYSVSEAFF
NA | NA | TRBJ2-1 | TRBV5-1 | TGCGCCAGCAGGGCTTCTTCGCAGGACAATGAGCAGTTCTTC | CASRASSQDNEQFF
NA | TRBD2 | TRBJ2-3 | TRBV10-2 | TGCGCCAGTAGGACTAGCGGTACAGATACGCAGTATTTT | CASRTSGTDTQYF
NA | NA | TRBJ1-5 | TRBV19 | TGTGCCAGTAGTCTCAGGGAAGTCGGTCAGCCCCAGCATTTT | CASSLREVGQPQHF
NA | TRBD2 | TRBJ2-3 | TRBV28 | TGTGCCAGCAGTCCAGGGACTAGCGGGATGACAGATACGCAGTATTTT | CASSPGTSGMTDTQYF
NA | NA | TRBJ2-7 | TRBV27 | TGTGCCAGCAGTTCTCAGGGGATATACTCCTACGAGCAGTACTTC | CASSSQGIYSYEQYF
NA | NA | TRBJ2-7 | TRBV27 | TGTGCCAGCAGTTTGGCAGACACCTACGAGCAGTACTTC | CASSLADTYEQYF
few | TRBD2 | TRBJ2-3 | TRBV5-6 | TGTGCCAGCAGCTTAGGACTAGCTAGCTCTAGCACAGATACGCAGTATTTT | CASSLGLASSSTDTQYF
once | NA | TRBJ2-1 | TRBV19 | TGTGCCAGTAGGAGACTAGTATTAGGGTCCCCGAGCTCCTACAATGAGCAGTTCTTC | CASRRLVLGSPSSYNEQFF
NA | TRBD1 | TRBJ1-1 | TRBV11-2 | TGTGCCAGCAGCTTCCGGACAGGAGAAGCTTTCTTT | CASSFRTGEAFF
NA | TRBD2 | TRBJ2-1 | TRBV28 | TGTGCCAGCAGTCCCCTGAATCTAGCGGGACCTTACAATGAGCAGTTCTTC | CASSPLNLAGPYNEQFF
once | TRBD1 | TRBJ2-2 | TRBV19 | TGTGCCAGTACCGGGGACAGGGGGAACTCCGGGGAGCTGTTTTTT | CASTGDRGNSGELFF
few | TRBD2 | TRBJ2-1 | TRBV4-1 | TGCGCCAGCAGCCCTTCTATAGGGACTAGCGCCAACAATGAGCAGTTCTTC | CASSPSIGTSANNEQFF
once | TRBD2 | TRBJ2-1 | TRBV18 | TGTGCCAGCTCAGCGACTAGCGGGTCCAACAATGAGCAGTTCTTC | CASSATSGSNNEQFF
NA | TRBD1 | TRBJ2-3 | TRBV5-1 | TGCGCCAGCAGCCCGCTCAGAGGGACAGGGAGCACAGATACGCAGTATTTT | CASSPLRGTGSTDTQYF
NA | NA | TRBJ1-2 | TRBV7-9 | TGTGCCAGCAGCTTCCCCCGGGAGCGGCAGGGCTACACCTTC | CASSFPRERQGYTF
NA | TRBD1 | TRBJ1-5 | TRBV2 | TGTGCCAGCAGTCCCGGGACAGGGGATCAGCCCCAGCATTTT | CASSPGTGDQPQHF
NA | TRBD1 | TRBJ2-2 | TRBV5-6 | TGTGCCAGCAGCTTGAGGACAGGATACCCCGGGGAGCTGTTTTTT | CASSLRTGYPGELFF
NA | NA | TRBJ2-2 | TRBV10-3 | TGTGCCATCAGTGGGGACGGGGGGCCCGGGGAGCTGTTTTTT | CAISGDGGPGELFF
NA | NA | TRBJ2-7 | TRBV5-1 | TGCGCCAGCAGCTTGAACGGGTGCGAGCAGTACTTC | CASSLNGCEQYF
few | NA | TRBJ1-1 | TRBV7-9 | TGTGCCAGCAGCAACGGGGGGCAGGGAGAAGCTTTCTTT | CASSNGGQGEAFF
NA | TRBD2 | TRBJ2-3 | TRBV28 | TGTGCCAGCAGTACAACTAGCGGGGGGGCGGATACGCAGTATTTT | CASSTTSGGADTQYF
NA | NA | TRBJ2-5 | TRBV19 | TGTGCCAGTAGTCCGCCGGGACTTCAAGAGACCCAGTACTTC | CASSPPGLQETQYF
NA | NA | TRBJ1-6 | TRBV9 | TGTGCCAGCAGCGCCCGGAGGGGAGGGAATTCACCCCTCCACTTT | CASSARRGGNSPLHF
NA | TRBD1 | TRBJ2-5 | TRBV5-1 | TGCGCCAGCAGAAGGGACAGGGGGGAGACCCAGTACTTC | CASRRDRGETQYF
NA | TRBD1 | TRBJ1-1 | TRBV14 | TGTGCCAGCAGCCAAGTTCCACAGGGGGCTGGAAACACTGAAGCTTTCTTT | CASSQVPQGAGNTEAFF
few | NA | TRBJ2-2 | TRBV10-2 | TGCGCCAGCAGTGAGCGGTTCACCGGGGAGCTGTTTTTT | CASSERFTGELFF
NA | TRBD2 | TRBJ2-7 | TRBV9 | TGTGCCAGCAGCCCTGAAGCGGGAGGACCCTACGAGCAGTACTTC | CASSPEAGGPYEQYF
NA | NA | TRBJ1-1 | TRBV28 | TGTGCCAGCAGCTCACCCAGTATAACCGAAGCTTTCTTT | CASSSPSITEAFF
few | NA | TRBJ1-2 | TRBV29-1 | TGCAGCGTTAACAGTCCGTGGGGGGACTATGGCTACACCTTC | CSVNSPWGDYGYTF
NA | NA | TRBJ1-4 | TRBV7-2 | TGTGCCAGCAGCCCCGTCCCTAATGAAAAACTGTTTTTT | CASSPVPNEKLFF
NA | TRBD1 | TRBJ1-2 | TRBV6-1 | TGTGCCAGCCGAGCAGGGGGGTACTATGGCTACACCTTC | CASRAGGYYGYTF
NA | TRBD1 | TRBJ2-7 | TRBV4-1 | TGCGCCAGCAGCCACCCGGACAGGACATACGAGCAGTACTTC | CASSHPDRTYEQYF
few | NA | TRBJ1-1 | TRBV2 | TGTGCCAGCAGTGCGGACATGAACACTGAAGCTTTCTTT | CASSADMNTEAFF
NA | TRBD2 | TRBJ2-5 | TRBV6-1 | TGTGCCAGCAGTTGGACTAGCGGGAGTCAAGAGACCCAGTACTTC | CASSWTSGSQETQYF